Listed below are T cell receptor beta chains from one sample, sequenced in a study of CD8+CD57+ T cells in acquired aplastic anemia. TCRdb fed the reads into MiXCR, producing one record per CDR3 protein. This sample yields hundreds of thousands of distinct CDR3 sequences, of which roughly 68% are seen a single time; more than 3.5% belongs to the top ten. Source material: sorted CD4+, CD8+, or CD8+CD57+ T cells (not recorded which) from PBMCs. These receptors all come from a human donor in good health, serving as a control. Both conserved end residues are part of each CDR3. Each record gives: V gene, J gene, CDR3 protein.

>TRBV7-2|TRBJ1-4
CASSLWGKLNEKLFF
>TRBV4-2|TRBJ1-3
CASSQGSPGNTIYF
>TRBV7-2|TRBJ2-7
CASSLGTPYEQYF
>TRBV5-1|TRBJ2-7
CASSSGPSEGYEQYF
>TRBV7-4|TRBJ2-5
CASGLGSKETQYF
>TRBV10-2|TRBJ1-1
CASSTDPQGTEAFF
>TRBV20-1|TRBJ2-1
CSALTGSAANEQFF
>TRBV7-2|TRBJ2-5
CASSFSGTSGGGQTQYF
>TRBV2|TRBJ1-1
CASRDEVGLPEAFF
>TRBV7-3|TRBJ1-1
CASSSSDRGNTEAFF
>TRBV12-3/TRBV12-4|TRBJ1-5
CASLGVQPQHF
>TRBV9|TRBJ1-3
CASSPRTPGNTIYF
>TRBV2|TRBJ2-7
CASSDNRYEQYF
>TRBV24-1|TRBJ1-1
CATSAPLTKVNTEAFF
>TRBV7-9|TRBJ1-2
CASSPSGEAGTTTYGYTF
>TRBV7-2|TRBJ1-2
CASSVAGDPYGFTF
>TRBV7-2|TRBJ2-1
CASSLAGGLSNEQFF
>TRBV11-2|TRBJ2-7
CASRGEDNEQYF
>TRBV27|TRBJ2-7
CASSFFPGQAGEQYF
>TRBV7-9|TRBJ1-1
CASSSVGYRTPMAF
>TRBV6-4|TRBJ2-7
CASSGRDRGSYEQYF
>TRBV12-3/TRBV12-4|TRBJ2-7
CASGLYPPAGGLYEQYF
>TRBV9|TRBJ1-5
CASSGDGERPQHF
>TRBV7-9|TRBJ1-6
CAIRTGTENSPLHF
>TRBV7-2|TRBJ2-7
CASSFGGGDEQYFF
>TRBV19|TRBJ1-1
CASSTTWTGLSTEALF
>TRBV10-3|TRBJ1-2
CAISGRGQGHTNYGYTF
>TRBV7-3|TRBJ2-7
CASSFEISGCQQYF
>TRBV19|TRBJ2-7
CASSPSTGSYEQYF
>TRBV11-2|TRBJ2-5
CASSPHSAHQETQYF
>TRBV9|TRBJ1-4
CASSVEDSPDTQLFF
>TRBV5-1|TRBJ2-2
CASSFDSPNTGELFF
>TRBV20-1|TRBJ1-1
CSARRGTGRNMNTEAFF
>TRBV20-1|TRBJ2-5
CSSSEQGSNQPQYF
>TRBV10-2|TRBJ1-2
CASSRDSANNGYTF
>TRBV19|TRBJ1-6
CATDNRAGAGNTIHF
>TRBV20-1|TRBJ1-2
CSAKTGLPYGYTF